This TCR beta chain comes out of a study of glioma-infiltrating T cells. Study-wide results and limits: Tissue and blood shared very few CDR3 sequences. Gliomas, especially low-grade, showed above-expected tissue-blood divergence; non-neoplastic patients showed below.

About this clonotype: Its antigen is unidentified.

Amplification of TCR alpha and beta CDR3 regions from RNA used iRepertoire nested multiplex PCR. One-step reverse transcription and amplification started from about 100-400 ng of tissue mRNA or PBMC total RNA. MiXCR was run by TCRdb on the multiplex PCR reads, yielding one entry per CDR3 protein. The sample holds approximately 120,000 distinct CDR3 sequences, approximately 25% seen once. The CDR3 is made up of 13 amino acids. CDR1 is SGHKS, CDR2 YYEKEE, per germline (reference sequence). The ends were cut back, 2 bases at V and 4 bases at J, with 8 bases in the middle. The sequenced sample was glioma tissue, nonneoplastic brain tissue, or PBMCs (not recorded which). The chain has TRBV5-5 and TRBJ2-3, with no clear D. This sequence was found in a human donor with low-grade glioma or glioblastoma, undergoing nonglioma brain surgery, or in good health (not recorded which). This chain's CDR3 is CASSFTVPDTQYF. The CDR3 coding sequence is TGTGCCAGCAGCTTTACAGTCCCAGATACGCAGTATTTT.